Shown below are 23 T cell receptor beta chains from a single sample sequenced in a study of shared clonotypes between healthy human individuals. The naive CD8 population came from CD45RO-negative cells selected for CCR7, without terminally differentiated effector memory CD45RA+ cells. Method: immunoSEQ multiplex PCR; TCRdb's copy keeps in-frame clones and lacks some. Among about 2 million clones listed, about 95% were seen once. Input material: naive CD8+ T cells sorted from blood. These receptors all come from a man aged 18 to 30 in good health.

The V gene is TRBV6-1, the J gene TRBJ2-7; 7 bases line up with TRBD1. V trimming: 5 bases; J trimming: 0 bases; junction bases outside the gene matches: 4. Germline V gene lookup returns CDR1 MNHNS and CDR2 SASEGT. The CDR3 has 14 amino acids. The CDR3 protein is CASSPTGISYEQYF. DNA for the CDR3: TGTGCCAGCAGTCCGACAGGGATCTCCTACGAGCAGTACTTC.

This sequence joins TRBV28 and TRBJ1-1; no reliable D call. CDR3 length equals 16 residues. Trimming removed 2 bases at V and 1 base at J, with 14 bases between. Looked up from germline, CDR1 is MDHEN and CDR2 is SYDVKM. CDR3 nucleotides: TGTGCCAGCAGTTTACGGTTCGGAGGAGGGAACACTGAAGCTTTCTTT. It specifies CASSLRFGGGNTEAFF.

The chain recombines TRBV6-1 with TRBJ2-5; 7 bases line up with TRBD2. V dropped 1 base and J dropped 5; count of bases not matched to a gene: 7. The length of the CDR3 is 15 residues. Germline V gene sequence: CDR1 MNHNS, CDR2 SASEGT. The CDR3 DNA reads TGTGCCAGCAGTGAAGGAGTGGGAGGGGCGGAGACCCAGTACTTC. Residues: CASSEGVGGAETQYF.

The V gene is TRBV5-1, the J gene TRBJ2-7; TRBD2 agrees at 8 bases. The V segment lost 0 bases and the J segment 8 bases; nucleotides outside the gene matches: 7. The CDR3 consists of 14 residues. Germline V lookup: CDR1 SGHRS, CDR2 YFSETQ. Here the CDR3 reads CASSLEAGVNQQYF. The CDR3 DNA follows: TGCGCCAGCAGCTTGGAAGCGGGAGTAAACCAGCAGTACTTC.

V and J are TRBV7-9 and TRBJ2-1; 7 bases line up with TRBD2. The CDR3 loop spans 14 amino acids. Germline values: CDR1 SEHNR, CDR2 FQNEAQ (reference sequence). The V and J ends lost 5 bases and 8 bases, in that order; junction bases with no gene match: 9. The CDR3 loop reads CASSDGLVLDEQFF. The DNA for the CDR3 is TGTGCCAGCAGCGACGGACTAGTCCTTGATGAGCAGTTCTTC.

V gene TRBV7-2 combines with J gene TRBJ2-2, with D possibly TRBD2 on 5 matching bases. Looked up from germline, CDR1 is SGHTA and CDR2 is FQGNSA. The V end lost 5 bases, the J end lost 4 bases, and 14 bases lay between the germline ends. This CDR3 has 15 residues. The CDR3 protein is CASSPTASPTGELFF. CDR3 bases: TGTGCCAGCAGCCCAACGGCTAGCCCCACCGGGGAGCTGTTTTTT.

The chain links TRBV27 to TRBJ2-2, with 10 bases that match TRBD1. Germline CDR1 and CDR2: MNHEY and SMNVEV (reference sequence). The CDR3 runs to 17 residues. Unmatched junction bases numbered 10, after V lost 2 bases and J lost 7 bases. The CDR3 protein is CASSLNSGTGVIGELFF. CDR3 coding DNA: TGTGCCAGCAGTTTAAACTCCGGGACAGGGGTCATCGGGGAGCTGTTTTTT.

This chain joins TRBV30 and TRBJ1-1; the match to TRBD1 covers 8 bases. V gave up 3 bases and J gave up 3 bases; unmatched junction bases: 3. CDR3 length: 13 amino acids. Germline V gene lookup returns CDR1 GTSNPN and CDR2 SVGIG (reference sequence). CDR3 amino acids: CAWRGQADTEAFF. Written as DNA, the CDR3 is TGTGCCTGGAGGGGACAGGCGGACACTGAAGCTTTCTTT.

The chain employs TRBV19 and TRBJ2-7, with 9 nucleotides matching TRBD2. CDR1 is LNHDA, CDR2 SQIVND, per germline (reference sequence). The CDR3 has 15 amino acids. The J segment lost 1 base and the V segment lost 4 bases, leaving 5 bases of the junction unmatched. The CDR3 loop reads CASSTRLAGSYEQYF. In DNA form, the CDR3 reads TGTGCCAGTAGTACCCGCCTAGCGGGATCCTACGAGCAGTACTTC.

The rearrangement links TRBV5-1 to TRBJ1-2; D not certain. This CDR3 region has 13 residues. Germline lookup yields CDR1 SGHRS and CDR2 YFSETQ. Trimming removed 2 bases at V and 3 bases at J, with 8 bases between. CDR3 in DNA: TGCGCCAGCAGCTTAACAGAGGACTATGGCTACACCTTC. This sequence encodes CASSLTEDYGYTF.

The V gene is TRBV10-3, the J gene TRBJ2-2; tentative D call: TRBD2 (7 bases). CDR3 length: 15 residues. V lost 11 bases and J 0 bases, leaving 16 bases between the germline ends. Germline-derived CDR1 and CDR2 are ENHRY and SYGVKD. CDR3 sequence (DNA): TGTGCCGCGGGGGACATCTACGCGAACACCGGGGAGCTGTTTTTT. This sequence encodes CAAGDIYANTGELFF.

This CDR3 is CASSPGQNSYEQYF. DNA for the CDR3: TGTGCCAGCAGCCCGGGACAGAACTCCTACGAGCAGTACTTC. The V gene is TRBV27, the J gene TRBJ2-7, with 7 bases identical to TRBD1. Losses at the gene ends were 6 bases for V and 0 bases for J; bases not matched to a gene: 5. This CDR3 is 14 amino acids long. Germline lookup yields CDR1 MNHEY and CDR2 SMNVEV (reference sequence).

The V call is TRBV6-5, the J call TRBJ2-7; D is unresolved. The CDR3 covers 12 residues. Germline assignment: CDR1 MNHEY and CDR2 SVGAGI. V shed 5 bases and J shed 5 bases, with 10 bases lying between them. The CDR3 reads CASSAHLDEQYF. CDR3 nucleotide sequence: TGTGCCAGCAGTGCACATTTGGACGAGCAGTACTTC.

The rearrangement uses TRBV6-5 and TRBJ2-7; D unclear. The CDR3 runs to 9 residues. Trimming left V 6 bases short and J 7 bases short, with 4 bases between. Germline CDR1 MNHEY, CDR2 SVGAGI. CDR3 sequence reads: CASSWEQYF. In DNA form, the CDR3 reads TGTGCCAGCAGCTGGGAGCAGTACTTC.

This chain uses TRBV9 with TRBJ2-7; TRBD2 matches at 10 bases. The CDR3 length is 16 residues. Germline V gives CDR1 SGDLS, CDR2 YYNGEE. V trimming: 4 bases; J trimming: 0 bases; junction bases outside the gene matches: 7. The DNA for the CDR3 is TGTGCCAGCAGCCCTACGGCTAGCGGGAGCTCCTACGAGCAGTACTTC. Translation gives CASSPTASGSSYEQYF.

The gene calls are TRBV7-9 and TRBJ2-5; maybe TRBD1 (6 bases). The ends were cut back, 2 bases at V and 5 bases at J, with 12 bases in the middle. Looked up from germline, CDR1 is SEHNR and CDR2 is FQNEAQ (reference sequence). CDR3 size: 14 residues. CDR3 residues: CASSLFGQRETQYF. CDR3 in DNA: TGTGCCAGCAGCTTATTCGGACAGCGTGAGACCCAGTACTTC.

With regard to this clone: Other nucleotide sequences from this sample produce the same CDR3. The chain employs TRBV11-2 and TRBJ2-7; possibly TRBD1 for D (5 bases). Between the trimmed V and J ends, which lost 6 bases and 3 bases, there was a span of 9 bases. This CDR3 has 12 residues. CDR1 and CDR2 (germline): SGHAT, FQNNGV. The CDR3 spells CASSYDSYEQYF. In DNA, the CDR3 is TGTGCCAGCAGTTATGACAGCTACGAGCAGTACTTC.

This chain joins TRBV7-9 and TRBJ2-1, with 14 positions matching TRBD2. Germline V gives CDR1 SEHNR, CDR2 FQNEAQ (reference sequence). This CDR3 contains 18 residues. V trimming: 4 bases; J trimming: 0 bases; junction bases outside the gene matches: 5. This CDR3 is CASSWTSGGWSSYNEQFF. As DNA, the CDR3 is TGTGCCAGCAGCTGGACTAGCGGGGGGTGGAGCTCCTACAATGAGCAGTTCTTC.

The CDR3 sequence: CASSYNPPSHRASGAYYEQYF. As DNA, the CDR3 is TGTGCCAGCAGTTACAATCCTCCCTCCCATCGGGCTAGCGGGGCCTACTACGAGCAGTACTTC. The genes are TRBV6-9 and TRBJ2-7; 9 nucleotides line up with TRBD2. With 3 bases clipped from V and 3 bases from J, the junction kept 24 bases outside the gene matches. Germline CDR1 and CDR2: MNHGY and SVAAGI. The CDR3 totals 21 residues.

This chain links TRBV30 with TRBJ2-1, with 8 bases identical to TRBD2. Germline CDR1 is GTSNPN and CDR2 is SVGIG (reference sequence). This CDR3 spans 14 amino acids. The junction had 9 bases not matched to a gene; V was cut back by 3 bases and J by 8 bases. CDR3 bases: TGTGCCTGGAGCGGAACTAGCGGAGTAGATGAGCAGTTCTTC. Protein product: CAWSGTSGVDEQFF.

This clone is a singleton in its sample. Other nucleotide sequences in the sample specify the same CDR3. The gene calls are TRBV18 and TRBJ2-7; the D gene could be TRBD1 or TRBD2 (5 bases each). Trimming left V 6 bases short and J 0 bases short, with 9 bases between. Germline V gene lookup returns CDR1 KGHSH and CDR2 LQKENI. The CDR3 is made up of 13 amino acids. The CDR3 here is CASSPGGSYEQYF. In nucleotides, the CDR3 is TGTGCCAGCTCCCCTGGGGGCTCCTACGAGCAGTACTTC.

To note about this clone: The same CDR3 can be traced to other DNA sequences in this sample. The chain couples TRBV30 to TRBJ1-1; D possibly corresponds to TRBD1 (6 bases). Germline CDR1 is GTSNPN and CDR2 is SVGIG (reference sequence). The CDR3 loop spans 12 amino acids. V gave up 2 bases and J gave up 4 bases, with 8 bases separating them. The CDR3: CAWSLGGTEAFF. In DNA, the CDR3 is TGTGCCTGGAGTCTAGGGGGCACTGAAGCTTTCTTT.

The chain links TRBV11-2 to TRBJ1-2; no clear D gene. Germline-derived CDR1 and CDR2 are SGHAT and FQNNGV. V was trimmed by 6 bases and J by 2 bases, leaving 10 bases between them. CDR3 size: 13 residues. The CDR3 nucleotides read TGTGCCAGCAGTCCAGACACAAACTATGGCTACACCTTC. Translation gives CASSPDTNYGYTF.